This T cell receptor (beta chain) was identified in a study of cytotoxic CD8 clonotypes in ibrutinib-treated CLL. Study-wide findings and caveats: Public clonotypes were rare and shrank or held steady on treatment.

With respect to this clone: What it recognizes is unknown.

Using immunoSEQ multiplex PCR, the repertoire was profiled, and TCRdb retains in-frame clones only, with some absent. The profile shows around 200,000 clones, over 65% of them singletons. Trimming left V 2 bases short and J 3 bases short, with 17 bases between. Germline CDR1 is ENHRY and CDR2 is SYGVKD. This CDR3 comprises 16 residues. The specimen was PBMCs, collected after 12 months of ibrutinib treatment. This chain uses TRBV10-3 with TRBJ2-7, with D perhaps matching TRBD1 (7 bases). This TCR was recovered from a human donor with chronic lymphocytic leukemia. The CDR3 DNA reads TGTGCCATCAGTGAGCCGCGGGACAGTCCCCTCTACGAGCAGTACTTC. Its protein product is CAISEPRDSPLYEQYF.